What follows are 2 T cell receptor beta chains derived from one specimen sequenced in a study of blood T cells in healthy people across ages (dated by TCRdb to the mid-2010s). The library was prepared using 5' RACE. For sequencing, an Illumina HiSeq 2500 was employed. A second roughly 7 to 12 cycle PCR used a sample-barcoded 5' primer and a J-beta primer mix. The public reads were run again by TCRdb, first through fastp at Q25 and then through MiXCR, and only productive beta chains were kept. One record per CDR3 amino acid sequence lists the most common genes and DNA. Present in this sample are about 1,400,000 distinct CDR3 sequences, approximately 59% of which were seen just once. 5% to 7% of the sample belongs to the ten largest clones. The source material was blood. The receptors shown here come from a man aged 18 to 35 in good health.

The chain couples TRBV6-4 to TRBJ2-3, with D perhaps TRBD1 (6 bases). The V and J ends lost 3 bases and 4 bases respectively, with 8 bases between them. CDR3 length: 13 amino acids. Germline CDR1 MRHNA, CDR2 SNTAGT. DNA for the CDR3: TGTGCCAGCAGTGAAGGGGGTCCAGATACGCAGTATTTT. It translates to CASSEGGPDTQYF.

CDR3 DNA sequence: TGTGCCAGCAGTGCAGAGGGACAGGGATATGAAAAACTGTTTTTT. This encodes CASSAEGQGYEKLFF. The chain recombines TRBV27 with TRBJ1-4; 9 bases line up with TRBD1. Germline CDR1 MNHEY, CDR2 SMNVEV (reference sequence). With 5 bases clipped from V and 6 bases from J, the junction kept 7 bases outside the gene matches. The length of the CDR3 is 15 residues.